This TCR beta chain derives from a study of blood T cell repertoires in COVID-19. Turning to the study itself: Donors in the United States, Italy and Spain gave samples during acute or convalescent COVID-19. The cDNA or gDNA used as material had been derived from T cells, B-cell-depleted T cells, or PBMCs.

The CDR3 is 15 residues long. Losses at the gene ends were 5 bases for V and 4 bases for J; bases not matched to a gene: 6. Germline V lookup: CDR1 MDHEN, CDR2 SYDVKM. Using immunoSEQ multiplex PCR, the repertoire was profiled, and TCRdb retains in-frame clones only, with some absent. The table records approximately 120,000 clones, more than 70% of them present only once. What was sequenced was peripheral blood. The rearrangement uses TRBV28 and TRBJ2-7; TRBD2 matches 12 bases. The receptor was isolated from a woman over 75 with acute or convalescent COVID-19. The CDR3 nucleotides read TGTGCCAGCAGTGGGACTAGCGGGTTTGATTACGAGCAGTACTTC. Translated, it gives CASSGTSGFDYEQYF.